The clone carrying this TCR beta chain was picked up one time. Antigen specificity is unknown. Here immunoSEQ multiplex PCR was the method, and the copy in TCRdb shows in-frame clones only, minus some. The repertoire holds under 400,000 clones, with around nine tenths as singletons. The sample comes from a study of Ad26.COV2.S vaccination and SARS-CoV-2 variants. Study background: Intramuscular Ad26.COV2.S at 5x10^10 or 1x10^11 viral particles. Overall study results and limits: Analyses of TCR breadth and depth may have underestimated total T cell responses. Spike-specific TCR breadth was greater in vaccine than placebo recipients.

The CDR3 is 14 amino acids. Germline V lookup: CDR1 SGHRS, CDR2 YFSETQ. The V gene lost 0 bases and the J gene lost 2 bases, with 8 bases spanning the gap. Treatment defined: about 20 received Ad26.COV2.S at low or high dose, single or two shots; 5 received placebo; per-sample allocation not given. The study sampled participants on day 63 after the first vaccine or placebo injection. The sample consisted of peripheral blood, taken in a trial of Ad26.COV2.S vaccine versus placebo. The clonotype comes from a person aged 18-65 years who received the Ad26.COV2.S COVID-19 vaccine or a placebo. V usage is TRBV5-1 and J usage is TRBJ1-2; no firm D call. For the CDR3, the DNA is TGCGCCAGCAGCTTGGAGGGCAGAAACTATGGCTACACCTTC. It codes for CASSLEGRNYGYTF. The full variable domain, with the rest looked up from reference TRBV5-1 and TRBJ1-2, is KAGVTQTPRYLIKTRGQQVTLSCSPISGHRSVSWYQQTPGQGLQFLFEYFSETQRNKGNFPGRFSGRQFSNSRSEMNVSTLELGDSALYLCASSLEGRNYGYTFGSGTRLTVV.